This T cell receptor beta chain was retrieved from a study of shared clonotypes between healthy human individuals. Whole-study context: Researchers drew samples from two women and a few men aged 18 to 49. Whole-study results and caveats: Larger estimated richness was generally recorded for naive subsets relative to memory subsets.

As concerns this clone: What it binds is not known. Other DNA variants within this sample encode the same CDR3.

The deep-level immunoSEQ assay was used. Data came from immunoSEQ multiplex PCR; TCRdb stores just in-frame clones and leaves some out. The data contain over a million clones, roughly 75% of them seen just once; the ten biggest clones take up about 1.5%. Germline values: CDR1 ENHRY, CDR2 SYGVKD. The V gene end was trimmed by 6 bases and the J gene end by 1 base; junction bases not matched to a gene: 1. CDR3 length: 14 residues. The rearrangement links TRBV10-3 to TRBJ2-5; 11 bases are a match to TRBD2. The sequence was collected from a man younger than 35 in good health. The material sequenced was memory CD4+ T cells sorted from blood. Subset given: CD45RA-negative fraction. As DNA, the CDR3 is TGTGCCATCAGCCTAGCGGGGGGCCAAGAGACCCAGTACTTC. It codes for CAISLAGGQETQYF.